Listed here are 2 T cell receptor beta chains from one sample, sequenced in a study of regulatory T cells in long-lasting Graves disease. Noted time point: newly diagnosed GD, antithyroid drugs for less than 3 months. The TCR library used RNA extracted from PBMCs. iRepertoire HTBI primers and Arm-PCR of CDR3 regions built TCR beta libraries. TCRdb processed the multiplex PCR reads anew with MiXCR; each CDR3 protein has one entry. The sample records some 330,000 distinct CDR3 sequences, approximately 12% being singletons. The data also belong to a second study, concerning T cells in Graves' hyperthyroidism and ophthalmopathy.

The sequencing used peripheral blood mononuclear cells (PBMCs), collected at new diagnosis, from a patient treated with antithyroid drugs. The origin of the receptors is a young woman with Graves disease.

This clonotype has ten or more counts. The chain combines TRBV6-5 with TRBJ1-2, with D perhaps matching TRBD1 (5 bases). Germline V gene data show CDR1 as MNHEY and CDR2 as SVGAGI. There are 15 residues in the CDR3. Trimming took off 2 bases at V and 8 bases at J, with 18 bases between the two ends. The CDR3 sequence is CASSYARAHPRGYTF. CDR3 DNA: TGTGCCAGCAGTTACGCCAGGGCCCACCCTAGGGGCTACACCTTC.

This clonotype was seen a handful of times. The gene calls are TRBV20-1 and TRBJ2-1; D tentatively fits TRBD1 or TRBD2 (5 bases each). The germline CDR1 and CDR2 sequences are DFQATT and SNEGSKA (reference sequence). Trimming cost V 3 bases and J 7 bases, with 34 bases left between them. The CDR3 loop spans 20 amino acids. CDR3 region: CSASIPSGHVDGIETNEQFF. CDR3 nucleotide sequence: TGCAGTGCTAGTATCCCAAGCGGACACGTCGACGGGATTGAGACTAATGAGCAGTTCTTC.